This T cell receptor (beta chain) originates from a study of shared clonotypes between healthy human individuals. Every subset's genomic DNA went evenly onto several immunoSEQ plates. The method was immunoSEQ multiplex PCR; TCRdb's version includes in-frame clones alone and lacks a portion of them. Among around 480,000 clones, about 80% were seen once, and the ten largest hold about 12%. The sample taken for sequencing was PBMCs. The source of this sequence is a woman aged 40 to 50 in good health. Some clones in this sample may be carry-over from other donors' samples.

CDR3 residues: CASSILQVNYGYTF. As DNA, the CDR3 is TGTGCCAGCAGTATCCTACAGGTTAACTATGGCTACACCTTC. The chain uses TRBV6-5 and TRBJ1-2; a possible D gene is TRBD1 (5 bases). The germline gives CDR1 MNHEY, CDR2 SVGAGI. V was cut by 5 bases and J by 1 base, with 11 bases left in between. There are 14 residues in the CDR3.